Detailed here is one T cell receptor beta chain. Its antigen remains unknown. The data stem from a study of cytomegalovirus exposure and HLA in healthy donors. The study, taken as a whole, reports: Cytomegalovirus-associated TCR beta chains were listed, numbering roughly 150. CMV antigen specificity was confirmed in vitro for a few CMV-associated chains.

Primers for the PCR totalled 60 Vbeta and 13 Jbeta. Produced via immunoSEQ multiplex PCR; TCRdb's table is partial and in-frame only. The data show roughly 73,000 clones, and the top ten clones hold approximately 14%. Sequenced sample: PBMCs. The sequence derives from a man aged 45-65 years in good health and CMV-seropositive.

CDR3 loop: CASSQEDRDGTEAFF. As DNA, the CDR3 is TGCGCCAGCAGCCAAGAGGACAGGGATGGCACTGAAGCTTTCTTT. V and J are TRBV4-1 and TRBJ1-1; 8 nucleotides agree with TRBD1. Looked up from germline, CDR1 is MGHRA and CDR2 is YSYEKL. J was trimmed by 4 bases and V by 0 bases; bases with no gene match: 4. This CDR3 has 15 residues.